This is a list of T cell receptor beta chains from one sample in a study of blood T cell repertoires in COVID-19. Sequencing was performed with immunoSEQ multiplex PCR; in TCRdb, only in-frame clones are kept and a portion is missing. The sample holds some 220,000 clones; about 79% are singletons and the top ten take 9.7%. The sample was peripheral blood. These receptors originate from a man aged 45 to 65 with active or convalescent COVID-19. Both conserved end residues are part of each CDR3. D genes are given only for firm matches. A row's size may be missing; if present it is once, few, many or a size class.

v_gene: TRBV7-2
abundance: once
d_gene: TRBD1
j_gene: TRBJ2-6
CDR3nt: TGTGCCAGCACGACAGGGGCTGGGGCCAACGTCCTGACTTTC
CDR3aa: CASTTGAGANVLTF

v_gene: TRBV28
abundance: few
d_gene: .
j_gene: TRBJ1-3
CDR3nt: TGTGCCAGCAGTTTACGGGCGGGCGGCCGAATCCTCTCTGGAAACACCATATATTTT
CDR3aa: CASSLRAGGRILSGNTIYF

v_gene: TRBV3-1/TRBV3-2
abundance: .
d_gene: TRBD1
j_gene: TRBJ1-1
CDR3nt: TGTGCCAGCAGCCAAGGAACAGGGGATGAAGCTTTCTTT
CDR3aa: CASSQGTGDEAFF

v_gene: TRBV5-1
abundance: .
d_gene: .
j_gene: TRBJ2-7
CDR3nt: TGCGCCAGCAGCTGGGACACATACGAGCAGTACTTC
CDR3aa: CASSWDTYEQYF

v_gene: TRBV19
abundance: .
d_gene: .
j_gene: TRBJ1-3
CDR3nt: TGTGCCAGTAGTAAACCGAGCTCTGGAAACACCATATATTTT
CDR3aa: CASSKPSSGNTIYF

v_gene: TRBV2
abundance: .
d_gene: .
j_gene: TRBJ1-2
CDR3nt: TGTGCCAGCAGTGAATTGACAAGTGGCTACACCTTC
CDR3aa: CASSELTSGYTF

v_gene: TRBV28
abundance: .
d_gene: .
j_gene: TRBJ2-3
CDR3nt: TGTGCCAGCAATGGCCTCACAGATACGCAGTATTTT
CDR3aa: CASNGLTDTQYF

v_gene: TRBV6-1
abundance: .
d_gene: .
j_gene: TRBJ2-5
CDR3nt: TGTGCCAGCAGCACAGGGCTGCAAGAGACCCAGTACTTC
CDR3aa: CASSTGLQETQYF

v_gene: TRBV10-2
abundance: .
d_gene: .
j_gene: TRBJ1-1
CDR3nt: TGCGCCAGCAGTGACCAGCACAGGACTGAAGCTTTCTTT
CDR3aa: CASSDQHRTEAFF

v_gene: TRBV25-1
abundance: .
d_gene: .
j_gene: TRBJ2-2
CDR3nt: TGTGCCAGCACTGACATGGGGGCATCAGGGCTGTTTTTT
CDR3aa: CASTDMGASGLFF

v_gene: TRBV2
abundance: .
d_gene: TRBD1
j_gene: TRBJ1-1
CDR3nt: TGTGCCAGCAGGACAGGGTCGAACACTGAAGCTTTCTTT
CDR3aa: CASRTGSNTEAFF

v_gene: TRBV6-2/TRBV6-3
abundance: .
d_gene: .
j_gene: TRBJ1-2
CDR3nt: TGTGCCAGCAGTTTAGCCCGTGGCTATGGCTACACCTTC
CDR3aa: CASSLARGYGYTF

v_gene: TRBV5-6
abundance: .
d_gene: .
j_gene: TRBJ2-2
CDR3nt: TGTGCCAGCAGCTTCCGACCACGGGGAAACACCGGGGAGCTGTTTTTT
CDR3aa: CASSFRPRGNTGELFF

v_gene: TRBV5-1
abundance: .
d_gene: .
j_gene: TRBJ1-3
CDR3nt: TGCGCCAGCAGCTTGGGAGGCAGTTCTTTCTCTGGAAACACCATATATTTT
CDR3aa: CASSLGGSSFSGNTIYF

v_gene: TRBV5-1
abundance: once
d_gene: TRBD1
j_gene: TRBJ1-5
CDR3nt: TGCGCCAGCAGCTTGGGGACAGGGGCCAATGATCAGCCCCAGCATTTT
CDR3aa: CASSLGTGANDQPQHF

v_gene: TRBV7-6
abundance: .
d_gene: .
j_gene: TRBJ2-3
CDR3nt: TGTGCCAGCAGCCCCCGGTTGGGGGGAGAGGATACGCAGTATTTT
CDR3aa: CASSPRLGGEDTQYF

v_gene: TRBV7-7
abundance: .
d_gene: TRBD2
j_gene: TRBJ2-5
CDR3nt: TGTGCTAGCAGCTTAGAGCCGGCGGGGGGGCTAGGAGAGACCCAGTACTTC
CDR3aa: CASSLEPAGGLGETQYF

v_gene: TRBV10-3
abundance: .
d_gene: TRBD1
j_gene: TRBJ1-2
CDR3nt: TGTGCCATCGGACAGGGAAGTAACTATGGCTACACCTTC
CDR3aa: CAIGQGSNYGYTF

v_gene: TRBV5-1
abundance: .
d_gene: .
j_gene: TRBJ2-7
CDR3nt: TGCGCCAGCAACCTTATAACGGACACCTACGAGCAGTACTTC
CDR3aa: CASNLITDTYEQYF

v_gene: TRBV6-5
abundance: .
d_gene: TRBD2
j_gene: TRBJ2-5
CDR3nt: TGTGCCAGCAGCCTAGCGGAAGAGACCCAGTACTTC
CDR3aa: CASSLAEETQYF

v_gene: TRBV28
abundance: .
d_gene: .
j_gene: TRBJ2-7
CDR3nt: TGTGCCAGCAGTTTAAGGCAGGCCTCCTACGAGCAGTACTTC
CDR3aa: CASSLRQASYEQYF

v_gene: TRBV12-2
abundance: .
d_gene: .
j_gene: TRBJ1-5
CDR3nt: TGTGCAAGTCGCTTTATAAGGAGGGACGATCAGCCCCAGCATTTT
CDR3aa: CASRFIRRDDQPQHF

v_gene: TRBV10-3
abundance: .
d_gene: .
j_gene: TRBJ2-1
CDR3nt: TGTGCCATCAGTGGACAGGGAGGCAATGAGCAGTTCTTC
CDR3aa: CAISGQGGNEQFF

v_gene: TRBV4-2
abundance: .
d_gene: TRBD1
j_gene: TRBJ1-2
CDR3nt: TGTGCCAGCAGCCAAGTCTCAGGGGGGATCTATGGCTACACCTTC
CDR3aa: CASSQVSGGIYGYTF

v_gene: TRBV5-4
abundance: .
d_gene: TRBD1
j_gene: TRBJ2-7
CDR3nt: TGTGCCAGCAGCTCCAAGACAGGGGGCGCTTACGAGCAGTACTTC
CDR3aa: CASSSKTGGAYEQYF

v_gene: TRBV28
abundance: .
d_gene: TRBD1
j_gene: TRBJ1-2
CDR3nt: TGTGCCAGCAGCGCGGGACAGGGTGATGCTGGCTACACCTTC
CDR3aa: CASSAGQGDAGYTF

v_gene: TRBV7-3
abundance: .
d_gene: TRBD2
j_gene: TRBJ2-2
CDR3nt: TGTGCCAGCAGCTTTCGCGCTAGCGGCAACACCGGGGAGCTGTTTTTT
CDR3aa: CASSFRASGNTGELFF

v_gene: TRBV5-6
abundance: .
d_gene: .
j_gene: TRBJ1-2
CDR3nt: TGTGCCAGCAGCTTTCCGGCAGGGTATGGCTACACCTTC
CDR3aa: CASSFPAGYGYTF

v_gene: TRBV5-5
abundance: .
d_gene: TRBD1
j_gene: TRBJ1-2
CDR3nt: TGTGCCAGCAGCCCTACCCGGGACAGTTATGGCTACACCTTC
CDR3aa: CASSPTRDSYGYTF

v_gene: TRBV19
abundance: .
d_gene: .
j_gene: TRBJ1-3
CDR3nt: TGTGCCAGTAGTATAGACCAAGCCTTCTCTGGAAACACCATATATTTT
CDR3aa: CASSIDQAFSGNTIYF

v_gene: TRBV6-5
abundance: .
d_gene: TRBD2
j_gene: TRBJ2-1
CDR3nt: TGTGCCAGCAGTTCCCCCGGACTAGTCGGTGAGCAGTTCTTC
CDR3aa: CASSSPGLVGEQFF

v_gene: TRBV11-2
abundance: .
d_gene: TRBD1
j_gene: TRBJ2-2
CDR3nt: TGTGCCAGCAGCTTAAACAGGGGGGCGAACACCGGGGAGCTGTTTTTT
CDR3aa: CASSLNRGANTGELFF

v_gene: TRBV28
abundance: .
d_gene: .
j_gene: TRBJ1-2
CDR3nt: TGTGCCAGCAGCCGCAGAATCGGGACAAAAGGGGACTATGGCTACACCTTC
CDR3aa: CASSRRIGTKGDYGYTF

v_gene: TRBV10-3
abundance: .
d_gene: TRBD1
j_gene: TRBJ1-1
CDR3nt: TGTGCCATCAGTGGACAGGGGGACACTGAAGCTTTCTTT
CDR3aa: CAISGQGDTEAFF

v_gene: TRBV19
abundance: .
d_gene: TRBD1
j_gene: TRBJ1-5
CDR3nt: TGTGCCACCAAACAGGGGTCGGGTAGCAATCAGCCCCAGCATTTT
CDR3aa: CATKQGSGSNQPQHF

v_gene: TRBV7-8
abundance: .
d_gene: TRBD1
j_gene: TRBJ1-2
CDR3nt: TGTGCCAGCAGCTTTACAGGGGGATATGATGGCTACACCTTC
CDR3aa: CASSFTGGYDGYTF

v_gene: TRBV5-4
abundance: .
d_gene: TRBD1
j_gene: TRBJ2-1
CDR3nt: TGTGCCAGCAGCTGGACCCGGGACAGGGCTGTCAATGAGCAGTTCTTC
CDR3aa: CASSWTRDRAVNEQFF

v_gene: TRBV7-3
abundance: .
d_gene: .
j_gene: TRBJ1-6
CDR3nt: TGTGCCAGCAGCTTGAGGCAGGGCGGTTCACCCCTCCACTTT
CDR3aa: CASSLRQGGSPLHF

v_gene: TRBV2
abundance: .
d_gene: TRBD2
j_gene: TRBJ2-5
CDR3nt: TGTGCCAGCAGTGAAGCGCAGACTAGCGGGAGGGGAGAGACCCAGTACTTC
CDR3aa: CASSEAQTSGRGETQYF

v_gene: TRBV24-1
abundance: once
d_gene: .
j_gene: TRBJ1-6
CDR3nt: TGTGCCACCAGCCTATATAATTCACCCCTCCACTTT
CDR3aa: CATSLYNSPLHF

v_gene: TRBV5-1
abundance: .
d_gene: TRBD1
j_gene: TRBJ1-2
CDR3nt: TGCGCCAGCAGCCTCGAGGGACAGGGGAATGGCTACACCTTC
CDR3aa: CASSLEGQGNGYTF

v_gene: TRBV5-4
abundance: .
d_gene: TRBD1
j_gene: TRBJ1-3
CDR3nt: TGTGCCAGCAGCAAGGACAGGGCACAAGTTATGGGAAACACCATATATTTT
CDR3aa: CASSKDRAQVMGNTIYF

v_gene: TRBV6-6
abundance: .
d_gene: .
j_gene: TRBJ1-1
CDR3nt: TGTGCCAGCAGTTACGGCCTAGTAGGGGTGAACACTGAAGCTTTCTTT
CDR3aa: CASSYGLVGVNTEAFF

v_gene: TRBV7-2
abundance: .
d_gene: TRBD1
j_gene: TRBJ2-3
CDR3nt: TGTGCCAGCAGCTTGGACAGGGATATTGATACGCAGTATTTT
CDR3aa: CASSLDRDIDTQYF

v_gene: TRBV20-1
abundance: .
d_gene: .
j_gene: TRBJ1-2
CDR3nt: TGCAGTGCTAGTCCCGGGGTTCGGAGCTATGGCTACACCTTC
CDR3aa: CSASPGVRSYGYTF

v_gene: TRBV21-1
abundance: .
d_gene: .
j_gene: TRBJ1-2
CDR3nt: TGTGCCAGCAGCAAATCCCCAGGACAGGATGTCAGCTACACCTTC
CDR3aa: CASSKSPGQDVSYTF

v_gene: TRBV15
abundance: .
d_gene: TRBD2
j_gene: TRBJ2-1
CDR3nt: TGTGCCACCAGCAGAGTACTAGCGGGAGTGTATGAGCAGTTCTTC
CDR3aa: CATSRVLAGVYEQFF

v_gene: TRBV24-1
abundance: .
d_gene: .
j_gene: TRBJ2-3
CDR3nt: TGTGCCACCAGTGATTTGGGTCCAGGGGTGACAGATACGCAGTATTTT
CDR3aa: CATSDLGPGVTDTQYF